This entry is about one T cell receptor (beta chain). Original analysis: The authors estimated nucleated cell counts from reference gene primer amplification. Produced via immunoSEQ multiplex PCR; TCRdb's table is partial and in-frame only. V, J and clone size derive from that table, while D and trimming were established from the DNA sequence. The repertoire holds around 56,000 clones, with 79% as singletons. The CDR3 length is 14 residues. J was trimmed by 8 bases and V by 10 bases; bases with no gene match: 10. Germline-derived CDR1 and CDR2 are LNHDA and SQIVND (reference sequence). These data are taken from a study of blood T cell repertoires in COVID-19. The overall study: The cDNA or gDNA used as material had been derived from T cells, B-cell-depleted T cells, or PBMCs.

The receptor was derived from a man aged 55 to 70 with acute or convalescent COVID-19. The chain uses TRBV19 and TRBJ1-6, with 8 bases matching TRBD1. The specimen was peripheral blood. CDR3 amino acids: CATEDRVGDSPLHF. Written as DNA, the CDR3 is TGTGCCACCGAGGACAGGGTAGGAGATTCACCCCTCCACTTT.